These T cell receptor beta chains were read from a single sample in a study of T cell changes during pregnancy in multiple sclerosis. Repertoires were generated with immunoSEQ multiplex PCR, while TCRdb's copy carries only in-frame clones and drops some. The profile covers 45,000 to 60,000 clones, with roughly nine tenths appearing a single time and under 9.5% taken by the ten largest. The starting material was CD8+ T cells from peripheral blood mononuclear cells, obtained in the second trimester of pregnancy. The source is a female donor with multiple sclerosis, enrolled in a pregnancy study. CDR3s include the opening cysteine and the closing phenylalanine or tryptophan. D genes are given only for firm matches. Only some rows state a clone size, as once, few, many or a class for expanded clones.

J gene	D gene	V gene	clone size	CDR3 DNA	CDR3 protein
TRBJ2-3	TRBD1	TRBV9	.	TGTGCCAGCAGCCTAGACATGGGGGCAGGGGGCGCGGATACGCAGTATTTT	CASSLDMGAGGADTQYF
TRBJ1-5	.	TRBV27	.	TGTGCCAGCAGTTTATGGGGCAGCCCGAATCAGTCCCAGCATTTT	CASSLWGSPNQSQHF
TRBJ2-3	TRBD2	TRBV6-1	.	TGTGCCAGCAGTGAAGGGAGCGGGGGAGCAGATACGCAGTATTTT	CASSEGSGGADTQYF
TRBJ2-3	TRBD2	TRBV6-4	.	TGTGCCAGCAGTGACACTAGCGGGGGGGCAGATACGCAGTATTTT	CASSDTSGGADTQYF
TRBJ2-1	.	TRBV2	.	TGTGCCAGCAGTGCGGTGAGCTCCTACAATGAGCAGTTCTTC	CASSAVSSYNEQFF
TRBJ1-5	.	TRBV2	many	TGTGCCAGCAGTGGGTCAGGGATGGGGCTCGGCAATCAGCCCCAGCATTTT	CASSGSGMGLGNQPQHF
TRBJ2-7	TRBD2	TRBV10-2	.	TGCGCCAGCAGCGACCCCGGGGGGGAATACGAGCAGTACTTC	CASSDPGGEYEQYF
TRBJ2-3	.	TRBV7-9	.	TGTGCCAGCAGCTCCCTAGTCGGGGTAAGAGATACGCAGTATTTT	CASSSLVGVRDTQYF
TRBJ2-7	TRBD1	TRBV6-5	.	TGTGCCAGCAGTTACTCCGACAGGGGCTACGAGCAGTACTTC	CASSYSDRGYEQYF
TRBJ1-3	.	TRBV4-1	.	TGCGCCAGCAGCCTCACAGGGTCTGGAAACACCATATATTTT	CASSLTGSGNTIYF
TRBJ2-3	TRBD1	TRBV5-5	.	TGTGCCAGCAGTACAGGGGAAGGAGCAGATACGCAGTATTTT	CASSTGEGADTQYF
TRBJ1-2	.	TRBV14	.	TGTGCCAGCAGCCAAGCTGTGAGCTATGGCTACACCTTC	CASSQAVSYGYTF
TRBJ2-7	.	TRBV29-1	once	TGCAGCGTTAACTTCGGAGGGGAAAGGACCTTCGAGCAGTACTTC	CSVNFGGERTFEQYF
TRBJ1-4	.	TRBV7-6	once	TGTGCCGCAGGGGTAGACGGTGCAACTAATGAAAAACTGTTTTTT	CAAGVDGATNEKLFF
TRBJ2-1	TRBD1	TRBV7-8	.	TGTGCCAGCAGCTTTCCGGCTTCGGGACAGCAATACAATGAGCAGTTCTTC	CASSFPASGQQYNEQFF
TRBJ2-7	TRBD1	TRBV5-3	.	TGTGCCAGAAGCCCGCCCGGGACAGGGGCCGACCCCTACGAGCAGTACTTC	CARSPPGTGADPYEQYF
TRBJ1-1	TRBD1	TRBV29-1	once	TGCAGCGTAAGGACAGGGGTCCCTGAAGCTTTCTTT	CSVRTGVPEAFF
TRBJ2-7	TRBD1	TRBV13	.	TGTGCCAGCAGCGCAGGGACAGCGGCCTACGAGCAGTACTTC	CASSAGTAAYEQYF